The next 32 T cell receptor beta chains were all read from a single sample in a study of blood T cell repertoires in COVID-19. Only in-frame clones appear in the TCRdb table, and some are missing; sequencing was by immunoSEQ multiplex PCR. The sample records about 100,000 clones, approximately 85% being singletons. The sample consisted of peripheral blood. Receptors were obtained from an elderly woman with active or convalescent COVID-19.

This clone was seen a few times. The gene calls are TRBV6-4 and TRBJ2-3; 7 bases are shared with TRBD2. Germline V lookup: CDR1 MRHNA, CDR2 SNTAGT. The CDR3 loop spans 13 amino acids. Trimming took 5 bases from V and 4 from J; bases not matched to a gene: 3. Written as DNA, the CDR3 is TGTGCCAGCAGTCACCGGGAGGCAGATACGCAGTATTTT. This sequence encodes CASSHREADTQYF.

The CDR3 is CASSENGAGPNEQFF. CDR3 sequence (DNA): TGTGCCAGCAGTGAAAATGGAGCGGGACCTAATGAGCAGTTCTTC. The J gene is TRBJ2-1, the V gene TRBV28, with TRBD2 matching over 7 bases. Germline V CDR1 and CDR2: MDHEN, SYDVKM. J lost 7 bases, V lost 5 bases, and 11 bases had no gene match. The CDR3 length is 15 residues.

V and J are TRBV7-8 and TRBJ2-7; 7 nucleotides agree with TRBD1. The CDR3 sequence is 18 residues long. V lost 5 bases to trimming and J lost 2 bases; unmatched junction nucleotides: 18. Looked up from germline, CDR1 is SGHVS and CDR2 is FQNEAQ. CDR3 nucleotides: TGTGCCAGCAGCCTGCCCATTACCTCACAGGGGAACCCCTACGAGCAGTACTTC. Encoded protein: CASSLPITSQGNPYEQYF.

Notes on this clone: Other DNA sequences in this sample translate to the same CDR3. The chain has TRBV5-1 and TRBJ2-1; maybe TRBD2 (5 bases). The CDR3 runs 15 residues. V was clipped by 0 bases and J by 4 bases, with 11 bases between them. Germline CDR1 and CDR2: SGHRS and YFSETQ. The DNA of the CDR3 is TGCGCCAGCAGCTTGGCTGGAGGCGAATACAATGAGCAGTTCTTC. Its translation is CASSLAGGEYNEQFF. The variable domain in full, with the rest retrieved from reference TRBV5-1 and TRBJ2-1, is KAGVTQTPRYLIKTRGQQVTLSCSPISGHRSVSWYQQTPGQGLQFLFEYFSETQRNKGNFPGRFSGRQFSNSRSEMNVSTLELGDSALYLCASSLAGGEYNEQFFGPGTRLTVL.

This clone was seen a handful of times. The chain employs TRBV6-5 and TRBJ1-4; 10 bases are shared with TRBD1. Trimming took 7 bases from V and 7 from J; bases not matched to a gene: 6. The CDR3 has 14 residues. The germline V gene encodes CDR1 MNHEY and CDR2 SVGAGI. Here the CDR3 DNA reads TGTGCCAGCACCGGGGGACAGGGGAGTGAAAAACTGTTTTTT. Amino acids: CASTGGQGSEKLFF.

The CDR3 here is CASSQQGRYYGYTF. CDR3 nucleotides: TGTGCCAGCAGCCAACAGGGGCGCTACTATGGCTACACCTTC. The rearrangement joins TRBV16 to TRBJ1-2, with D maybe TRBD1 (6 bases). The CDR3 contains 14 residues. The V gene lost 2 bases and the J gene lost 3 bases, with 10 bases spanning the gap. Per the germline V gene, CDR1 is KGHSY and CDR2 is FQNENV.

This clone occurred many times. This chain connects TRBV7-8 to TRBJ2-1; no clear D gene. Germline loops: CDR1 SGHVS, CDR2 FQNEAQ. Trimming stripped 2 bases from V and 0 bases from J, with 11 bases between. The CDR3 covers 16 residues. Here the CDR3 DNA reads TGTGCCAGCAGCTTACGGCGGTTGAGCTCCTACAATGAGCAGTTCTTC. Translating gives CASSLRRLSSYNEQFF.

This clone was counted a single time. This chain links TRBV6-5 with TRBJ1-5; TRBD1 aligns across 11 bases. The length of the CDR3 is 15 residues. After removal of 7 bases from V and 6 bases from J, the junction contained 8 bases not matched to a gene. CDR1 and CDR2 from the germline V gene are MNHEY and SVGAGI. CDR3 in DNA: TGTGCCAGCATCCGGACAGGGGGCTTTGCTCAGCCCCAGCATTTT. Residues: CASIRTGGFAQPQHF.

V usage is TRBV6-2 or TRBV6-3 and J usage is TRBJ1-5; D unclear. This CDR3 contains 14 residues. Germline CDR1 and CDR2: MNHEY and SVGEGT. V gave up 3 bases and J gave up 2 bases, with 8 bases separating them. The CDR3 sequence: CASSYGGGNQPQHF. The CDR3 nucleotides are TGTGCCAGCAGTTATGGCGGGGGCAATCAGCCCCAGCATTTT.

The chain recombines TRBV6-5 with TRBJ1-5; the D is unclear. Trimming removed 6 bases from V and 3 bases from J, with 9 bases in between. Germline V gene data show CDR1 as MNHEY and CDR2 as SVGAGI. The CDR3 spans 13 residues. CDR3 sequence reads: CASRAYINQPQHF. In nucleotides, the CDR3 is TGTGCCAGCAGGGCTTATATCAATCAGCCCCAGCATTTT.

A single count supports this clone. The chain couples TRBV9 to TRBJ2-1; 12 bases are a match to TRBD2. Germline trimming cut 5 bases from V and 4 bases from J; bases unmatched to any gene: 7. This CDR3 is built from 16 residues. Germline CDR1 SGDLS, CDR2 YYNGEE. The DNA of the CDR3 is TGTGCCAGCAGTCCCCAGACTAGCGGGGGATACAATGAGCAGTTCTTC. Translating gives CASSPQTSGGYNEQFF.

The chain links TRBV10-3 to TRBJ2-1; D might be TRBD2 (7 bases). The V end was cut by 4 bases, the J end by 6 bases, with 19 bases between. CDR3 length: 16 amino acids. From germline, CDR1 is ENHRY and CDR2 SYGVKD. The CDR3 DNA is TGTGCCATCAGTGCCTTAAGGGGGAGGGACGCCAATGAGCAGTTCTTC. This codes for CAISALRGRDANEQFF.

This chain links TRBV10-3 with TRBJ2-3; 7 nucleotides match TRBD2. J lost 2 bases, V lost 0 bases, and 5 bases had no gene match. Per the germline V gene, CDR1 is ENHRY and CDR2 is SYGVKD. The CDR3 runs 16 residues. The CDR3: CAISESRGVATDTQYF. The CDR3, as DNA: TGTGCCATCAGTGAGTCACGGGGGGTGGCCACAGATACGCAGTATTTT.

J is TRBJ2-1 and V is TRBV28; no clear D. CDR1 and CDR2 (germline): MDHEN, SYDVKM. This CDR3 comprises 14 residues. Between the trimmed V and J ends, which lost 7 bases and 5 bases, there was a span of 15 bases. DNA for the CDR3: TGTGCCAGCACCCTTGTCGGCGGAAACAATGAGCAGTTCTTC. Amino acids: CASTLVGGNNEQFF.

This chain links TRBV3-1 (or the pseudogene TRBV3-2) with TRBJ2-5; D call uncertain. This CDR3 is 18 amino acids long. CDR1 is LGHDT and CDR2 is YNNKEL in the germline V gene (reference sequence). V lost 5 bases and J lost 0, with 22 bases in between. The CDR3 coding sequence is TGTGCCAGCAGCAATCTCTGGCAGGTTCGAACTTACCAAGAGACCCAGTACTTC. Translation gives CASSNLWQVRTYQETQYF.

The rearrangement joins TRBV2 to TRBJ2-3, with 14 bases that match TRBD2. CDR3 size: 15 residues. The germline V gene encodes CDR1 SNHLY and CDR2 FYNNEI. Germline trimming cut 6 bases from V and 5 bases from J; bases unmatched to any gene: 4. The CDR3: CASSRLAGGEDTQYF. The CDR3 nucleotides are TGTGCCAGCAGCCGACTAGCGGGAGGGGAAGATACGCAGTATTTT.

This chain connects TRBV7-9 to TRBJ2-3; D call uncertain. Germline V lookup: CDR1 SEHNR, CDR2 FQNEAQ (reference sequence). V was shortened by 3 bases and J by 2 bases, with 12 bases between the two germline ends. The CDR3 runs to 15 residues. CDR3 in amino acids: CASSFRDRLTDTQYF. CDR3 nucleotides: TGTGCCAGCAGCTTTCGAGACCGACTCACAGATACGCAGTATTTT.

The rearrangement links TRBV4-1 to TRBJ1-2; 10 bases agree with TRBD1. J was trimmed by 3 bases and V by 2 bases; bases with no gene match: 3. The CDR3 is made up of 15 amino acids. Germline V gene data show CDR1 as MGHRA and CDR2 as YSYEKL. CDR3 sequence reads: CASSQPGQGYYGYTF. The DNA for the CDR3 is TGCGCCAGCAGCCAACCGGGACAGGGGTACTATGGCTACACCTTC.

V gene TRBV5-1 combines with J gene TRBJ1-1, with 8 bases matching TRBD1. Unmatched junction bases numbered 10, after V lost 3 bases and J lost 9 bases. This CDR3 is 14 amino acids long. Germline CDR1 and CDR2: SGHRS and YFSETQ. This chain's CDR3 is CASSSPGQEYQAFF. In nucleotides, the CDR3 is TGCGCCAGCAGCTCCCCGGGACAGGAGTATCAAGCTTTCTTT.

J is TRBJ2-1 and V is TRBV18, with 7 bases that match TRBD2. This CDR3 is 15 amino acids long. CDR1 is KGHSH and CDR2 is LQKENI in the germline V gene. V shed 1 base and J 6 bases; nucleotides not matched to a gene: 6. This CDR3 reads CASSPRTRQFNEQFF. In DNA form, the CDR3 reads TGTGCCAGCTCACCACGGACTAGGCAGTTCAATGAGCAGTTCTTC.

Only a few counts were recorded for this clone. The CDR3 sequence is CASSLDSGYGYTF. The CDR3 nucleotides are TGTGCCAGCAGCTTGGATTCGGGGTATGGCTACACCTTC. The rearrangement joins TRBV5-4 to TRBJ1-2; D gene uncertain. Germline values: CDR1 SGHNT, CDR2 YYREEE (reference sequence). Trimming cost V 0 bases and J 5 bases, with 8 bases left between them. The CDR3 runs 13 residues.

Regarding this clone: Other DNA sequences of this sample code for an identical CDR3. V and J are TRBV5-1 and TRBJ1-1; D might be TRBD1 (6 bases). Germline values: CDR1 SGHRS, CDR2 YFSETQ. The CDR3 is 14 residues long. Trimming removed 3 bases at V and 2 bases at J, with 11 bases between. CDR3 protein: CASSSGQQNTEAFF. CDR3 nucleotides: TGCGCCAGCAGCTCCGGACAGCAAAACACTGAAGCTTTCTTT.

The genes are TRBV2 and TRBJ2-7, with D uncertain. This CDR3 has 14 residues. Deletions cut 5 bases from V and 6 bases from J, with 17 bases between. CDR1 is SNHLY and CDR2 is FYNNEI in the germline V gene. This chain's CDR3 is CASSFQSLRSEQYF. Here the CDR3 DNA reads TGTGCCAGCAGTTTCCAAAGCTTGAGAAGCGAGCAGTACTTC.

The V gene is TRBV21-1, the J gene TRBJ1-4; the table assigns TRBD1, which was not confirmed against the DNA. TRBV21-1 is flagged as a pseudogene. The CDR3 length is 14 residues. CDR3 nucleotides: TGTGCCAGCAGAGGACACCGCTTTTATGAAAAACTGTTTTTT. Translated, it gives CASRGHRFYEKLFF.

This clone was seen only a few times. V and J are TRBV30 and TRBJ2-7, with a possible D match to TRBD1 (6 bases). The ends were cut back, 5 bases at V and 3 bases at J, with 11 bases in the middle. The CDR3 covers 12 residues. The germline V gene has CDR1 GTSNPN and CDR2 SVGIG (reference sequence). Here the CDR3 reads CAWSWTDYEQYF. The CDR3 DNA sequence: TGTGCCTGGTCCTGGACAGACTACGAGCAGTACTTC.

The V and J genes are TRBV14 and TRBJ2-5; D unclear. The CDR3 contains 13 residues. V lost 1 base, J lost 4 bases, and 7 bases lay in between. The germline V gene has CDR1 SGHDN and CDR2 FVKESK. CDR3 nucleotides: TGTGCCAGCAGCCAAGTAACGGGAGAGACCCAGTACTTC. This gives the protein CASSQVTGETQYF.

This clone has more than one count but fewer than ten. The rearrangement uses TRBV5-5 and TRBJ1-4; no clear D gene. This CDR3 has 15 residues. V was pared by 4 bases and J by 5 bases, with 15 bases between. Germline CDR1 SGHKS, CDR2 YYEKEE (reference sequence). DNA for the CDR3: TGTGCCAGCAGCCCTGCTGGAGGGAGGAATGAAAAACTGTTTTTT. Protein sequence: CASSPAGGRNEKLFF.

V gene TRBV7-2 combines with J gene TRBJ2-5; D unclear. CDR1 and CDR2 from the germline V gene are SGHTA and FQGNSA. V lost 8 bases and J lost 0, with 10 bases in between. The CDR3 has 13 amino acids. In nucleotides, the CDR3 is TGTGCCAGCCGGGTCCAGTACCAAGAGACCCAGTACTTC. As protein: CASRVQYQETQYF.

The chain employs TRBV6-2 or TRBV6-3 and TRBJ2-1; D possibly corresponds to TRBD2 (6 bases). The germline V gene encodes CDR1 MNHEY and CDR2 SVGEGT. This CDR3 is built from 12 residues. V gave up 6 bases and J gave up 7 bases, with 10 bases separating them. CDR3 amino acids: CASSAGRNEQFF. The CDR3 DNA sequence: TGTGCCAGCAGCGCGGGGCGGAATGAGCAGTTCTTC.

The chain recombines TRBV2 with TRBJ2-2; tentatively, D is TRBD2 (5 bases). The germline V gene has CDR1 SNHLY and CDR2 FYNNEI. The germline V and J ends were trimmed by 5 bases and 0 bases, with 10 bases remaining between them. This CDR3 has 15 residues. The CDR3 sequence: CASSFSGTNTGELFF. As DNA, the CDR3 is TGTGCCAGCAGTTTCAGCGGAACGAACACCGGGGAGCTGTTTTTT.

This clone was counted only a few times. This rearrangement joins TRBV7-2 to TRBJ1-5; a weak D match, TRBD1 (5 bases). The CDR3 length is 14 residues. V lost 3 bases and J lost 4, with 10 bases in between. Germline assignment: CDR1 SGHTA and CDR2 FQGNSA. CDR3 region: CASSFDSRNQPQHF. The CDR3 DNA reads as TGTGCCAGCAGCTTCGACAGTAGGAATCAGCCCCAGCATTTT.

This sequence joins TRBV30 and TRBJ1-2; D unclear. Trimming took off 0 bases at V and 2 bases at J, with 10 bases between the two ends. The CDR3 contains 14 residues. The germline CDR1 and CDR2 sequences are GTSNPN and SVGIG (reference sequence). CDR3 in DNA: TGTGCCTGGAGTGTAGGAGACCGGAACTATGGCTACACCTTC. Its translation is CAWSVGDRNYGYTF.